The table lists the clone carrying this TCR beta chain with many counts. What it binds is unknown. The CDR3 has 20 amino acids. V lost 7 bases to trimming and J lost 1 base; unmatched junction nucleotides: 13. Germline-derived CDR1 and CDR2 are MDHEN and SYDVKM. The data derive from a study of regulatory T cells in long-lasting Graves disease. Regarding the study as a whole: Public clonotype sharing was higher in persistent than newly diagnosed patients. TCR diversity was lower in persistent Graves' patients (versus newly diagnosed ones). When disease was persistent, TRBV28, TRBJ1-2 and TRBJ2-5 were the favored segments.

As for time point: newly diagnosed GD, antithyroid drugs for less than 3 months. Construction of the TCR library relied on RNA isolated from PBMCs. Per American Thyroid Association guidelines, Graves' disease was diagnosed. To make TCR beta libraries, researchers used iRepertoire HTBI primers and Arm-PCR of CDR3 regions. MiXCR was run by TCRdb on the multiplex PCR reads, yielding one entry per CDR3 protein. The sample yields about 420,000 distinct CDR3 sequences, about 16% seen once. A further study also used this sample, focusing on T cells in Graves' hyperthyroidism and ophthalmopathy.

The material was peripheral blood mononuclear cells (PBMCs), obtained at new diagnosis, from a patient treated with antithyroid drugs. The clonotype was recovered from a woman between 18 and 29 years old with Graves disease. J is TRBJ2-1 and V is TRBV28; the match to TRBD2 covers 16 bases. CDR3 in amino acids: CASTHRQGTSGRGSYNEQFF. CDR3 DNA sequence: TGTGCCAGCACCCACCGGCAGGGGACTAGCGGGAGGGGGTCCTACAATGAGCAGTTCTTC.